The entry below gives a single T cell receptor (beta chain) sequence along with its context. V shed 1 base, J shed 0 bases, and the junction held 4 bases outside the gene matches. Germline V CDR1 and CDR2: LNHDA, SQIVND (reference sequence). The CDR3 runs to 16 residues. The source of the sample is a study of cytomegalovirus exposure and HLA in healthy donors. The study ran its PCR with 60 Vbeta and 13 Jbeta primers. TCRdb's table, derived via immunoSEQ multiplex PCR, lists solely in-frame clones and lacks some. The sample lists some 150,000 clones, over 80% occurring once. The rearrangement joins TRBV19 to TRBJ2-7; 9 bases align to TRBD1. The sample consisted of PBMCs. This receptor was identified in a woman in her twenties or thirties in good health and CMV-seronegative. The CDR3 spells CASSIGGQGGSYEQYF. The CDR3 nucleotides are TGTGCCAGTAGTATAGGGGGACAGGGTGGCTCCTACGAGCAGTACTTC. Using reference TRBV19 and TRBJ2-7 for the parts outside the CDR3, the full variable domain is DGGITQSPKYLFRKEGQNVTLSCEQNLNHDAMYWYRQDPGQGLRLIYYSQIVNDFQKGDIAEGYSVSREKKESFPLTVTSAQKNPTAFYLCASSIGGQGGSYEQYFGPGTRLTVT.